The 30 T cell receptor beta chains given below trace back to one sample, sequenced in a study of shared clonotypes between healthy human individuals. The assay was immunoSEQ multiplex PCR, and TCRdb's table has in-frame clones only and misses some. The sample holds around 2.3 million clones, roughly 95% seen once. Sequencing was carried out using naive CD4+ T cells sorted from blood. As to subset: CD45RA+ positively selected. These receptors all come from a young man in good health.

The chain is built from TRBV5-5 and TRBJ2-3; unclear D gene. Looked up from germline, CDR1 is SGHKS and CDR2 is YYEKEE (reference sequence). The V gene lost 2 bases and the J gene lost 2 bases, with 9 bases spanning the gap. The CDR3 sequence is 14 residues long. The CDR3 reads CASSLVQITDTQYF. The CDR3, as DNA: TGTGCCAGCAGCTTAGTACAGATCACAGATACGCAGTATTTT.

The rearrangement links TRBV14 to TRBJ2-2; D might be TRBD1 (6 bases). The CDR3 spans 13 residues. Germline-derived CDR1 and CDR2 are SGHDN and FVKESK. V dropped 4 bases and J dropped 6 bases, with 9 bases sitting between them. This CDR3 is CASSRGQPGELFF. In nucleotides, the CDR3 is TGTGCCAGCAGCCGCGGACAGCCCGGGGAGCTGTTTTTT. Based on the CDR3 plus reference TRBV14 and TRBJ2-2, the full variable domain is EAGVTQFPSHSVIEKGQTVTLRCDPISGHDNLYWYRRVMGKEIKFLLHFVKESKQDESGMPNNRFLAERTGGTYSTLKVQPAELEDSGVYFCASSRGQPGELFFGEGSRLTVL.

The CDR3 loop is CASSLFPPDRAKDVEQYF. CDR3 DNA sequence: TGTGCCAGCAGCTTATTCCCCCCTGACAGGGCAAAAGATGTTGAGCAGTACTTC. The genes are TRBV7-9 and TRBJ2-7, with TRBD1 matching 7 bases. The germline CDR1 and CDR2 sequences are SEHNR and FQNEAQ (reference sequence). This CDR3 has 18 amino acids. After removal of 2 bases from V and 7 bases from J, the junction contained 20 bases not matched to a gene.

V and J are TRBV27 and TRBJ2-7; the D gene is possibly TRBD2 (6 bases). Trimming left V 2 bases short and J 0 bases short, with 17 bases between. The length of the CDR3 is 17 residues. CDR1 and CDR2 from the germline V gene are MNHEY and SMNVEV (reference sequence). The CDR3 reads CASSLNPPISGSYEQYF. The CDR3 DNA reads TGTGCCAGCAGTTTAAACCCCCCTATTAGCGGCTCCTACGAGCAGTACTTC.

This chain connects TRBV5-1 to TRBJ1-2; possible D gene TRBD1, 5 bases. This CDR3 spans 14 amino acids. The germline gives CDR1 SGHRS, CDR2 YFSETQ. V was clipped by 7 bases and J by 0 bases, with 13 bases between them. CDR3 DNA sequence: TGCGCCAGCGGGCGGGACGGACCTAACTATGGCTACACCTTC. Translation: CASGRDGPNYGYTF. Complete variable domain (other parts from reference TRBV5-1 and TRBJ1-2): KAGVTQTPRYLIKTRGQQVTLSCSPISGHRSVSWYQQTPGQGLQFLFEYFSETQRNKGNFPGRFSGRQFSNSRSEMNVSTLELGDSALYLCASGRDGPNYGYTFGSGTRLTVV.

The chain combines TRBV5-4 with TRBJ2-7; D is perhaps TRBD2 (6 bases). This CDR3 spans 16 amino acids. Germline CDR1 and CDR2: SGHNT and YYREEE (reference sequence). The germline V and J ends were trimmed by 4 bases and 1 base, with 18 bases remaining between them. CDR3 bases: TGTGCCAGCAGCCGCGGCGGGGCGGGGACTTCCTACGAGCAGTACTTC. Protein sequence: CASSRGGAGTSYEQYF. Using reference TRBV5-4 and TRBJ2-7 for the parts outside the CDR3, the full variable domain is ETGVTQSPTHLIKTRGQQVTLRCSSQSGHNTVSWYQQALGQGPQFIFQYYREEENGRGNFPPRFSGLQFPNYSSELNVNALELDDSALYLCASSRGGAGTSYEQYFGPGTRLTVT.

This chain uses TRBV9 with TRBJ2-7, with TRBD1 matching 8 bases. Trimming cost V 4 bases and J 4 bases; bases outside gene matches: 7. Germline V gene lookup returns CDR1 SGDLS and CDR2 YYNGEE. The CDR3 runs to 14 residues. The CDR3 DNA sequence: TGTGCCAGCAGCCCCGTCGGACAGGGTTACGAGCAGTACTTC. Encoded protein: CASSPVGQGYEQYF. The entire variable domain, with the rest obtained from reference TRBV9 and TRBJ2-7, is as follows: DSGVTQTPKHLITATGQRVTLRCSPRSGDLSVYWYQQSLDQGLQFLIQYYNGEERAKGNILERFSAQQFPDLHSELNLSSLELGDSALYFCASSPVGQGYEQYFGPGTRLTVT.

The table lists this clone with a count of one. The V gene is TRBV6-1, the J gene TRBJ1-4; the match to TRBD1 covers 9 bases. CDR3 length equals 18 residues. Germline lookup yields CDR1 MNHNS and CDR2 SASEGT. The V segment lost 2 bases and the J segment 7 bases; nucleotides outside the gene matches: 14. CDR3 coding DNA: TGTGCCAGCAGTGAAATGGCGGGACAGGGATCGTCGGCTGAAAAACTGTTTTTT. Translation: CASSEMAGQGSSAEKLFF.

This chain joins TRBV5-6 and TRBJ2-6, with 12 bases lining up with TRBD2. The CDR3 totals 19 residues. Germline lookup yields CDR1 SGHDT and CDR2 YYEEEE. V lost 3 bases, J lost 1 base, and 8 bases stayed unmatched. CDR3: CASSWTPLAGGSGANVLTF. Here the CDR3 DNA reads TGTGCCAGCAGCTGGACCCCCCTAGCGGGGGGGTCTGGGGCCAACGTCCTGACTTTC.

CDR3 in DNA: TGTGCCAGCAAGGGGCAGATTATCTATAATTCACCCCTCCACTTT. It codes for CASKGQIIYNSPLHF. This chain connects TRBV6-1 to TRBJ1-6; D perhaps matches TRBD1 (5 bases). Per the germline V gene, CDR1 is MNHNS and CDR2 is SASEGT. The V gene lost 7 bases and the J gene lost 3 bases, with 13 bases spanning the gap. This CDR3 spans 15 amino acids.

The genes are TRBV7-2 and TRBJ2-2; D gene ambiguous. The CDR3 runs to 14 residues. Trimming left V 2 bases short and J 6 bases short, with 10 bases between. Germline V gene data show CDR1 as SGHTA and CDR2 as FQGNSA. CDR3 sequence: CASSLTPGSGELFF. The CDR3 DNA sequence: TGTGCCAGCAGCTTAACGCCCGGGTCCGGGGAGCTGTTTTTT.

The rearrangement links TRBV10-3 to TRBJ2-7, with a tentative D call TRBD2 (7 bases). V was cut by 10 bases and J by 4 bases, with 14 bases left in between. CDR1 is ENHRY, CDR2 SYGVKD, per germline. CDR3 length: 12 residues. The CDR3 region is CASRGGVYEQYF. CDR3 nucleotides: TGTGCCAGTAGGGGGGGCGTTTACGAGCAGTACTTC.

The chain uses TRBV18 and TRBJ1-2, with a possible D match to TRBD1 (5 bases). Germline V lookup: CDR1 KGHSH, CDR2 LQKENI. V was cut by 3 bases and J by 6 bases, with 11 bases left in between. The CDR3 has 13 amino acids. CDR3 DNA: TGTGCCAGCTCACCGACAGAAACGAATGGCTACACCTTC. It yields the protein CASSPTETNGYTF.

This chain joins TRBV11-2 and TRBJ2-7; D is possibly TRBD2 (6 bases). With 4 bases removed from V and 4 bases from J, the gap between germline ends came to 14 bases. There are 14 residues in the CDR3. The germline V gene has CDR1 SGHAT and CDR2 FQNNGV. This CDR3 is CASSWVAVGYEQYF. CDR3 DNA sequence: TGTGCCAGCAGCTGGGTAGCGGTCGGATACGAGCAGTACTTC.

The chain recombines TRBV5-1 with TRBJ2-7, with D possibly being TRBD1 (7 bases). Germline loops: CDR1 SGHRS, CDR2 YFSETQ. Trimming removed 3 bases at V and 2 bases at J, with 15 bases between. The CDR3 has 15 amino acids. The CDR3 reads CASSWGARGTYEQYF. DNA of the CDR3: TGCGCCAGCAGCTGGGGGGCCAGGGGGACCTACGAGCAGTACTTC.

The V and J genes are TRBV27 and TRBJ1-5; D not certain. Germline CDR1 and CDR2: MNHEY and SMNVEV (reference sequence). V lost 6 bases to trimming and J lost 3 bases, with 12 bases between them. The CDR3 covers 14 residues. The CDR3 loop reads CASRTTGDNQPQHF. For the CDR3, the DNA is TGTGCCAGCAGGACGACGGGAGACAATCAGCCCCAGCATTTT.

With regard to this clone: At the DNA level, this CDR3 is encoded by other sequences in the same sample as well. The V call is TRBV19, the J call TRBJ1-1; D uncertain. Trimming cost V 2 bases and J 4 bases, with 5 bases left between them. Germline V CDR1 and CDR2: LNHDA, SQIVND (reference sequence). The CDR3 consists of 12 residues. CDR3 in DNA: TGTGCCAGTAGTATACGCGGCACTGAAGCTTTCTTT. Encoded protein: CASSIRGTEAFF.

Regarding this clone: Compared with germline, one end of the junction differs, possibly owing to a read error. CDR3 DNA: TGCGCCAGCAGGTTGGGAGGGAGTTCACCCCTCCACTTT. It yields the protein CASRLGGSSPLHF. The chain links TRBV5-1 to TRBJ1-6; the D is unclear. The CDR3 spans 13 residues. Germline assignment: CDR1 SGHRS and CDR2 YFSETQ.

The chain has TRBV2 and TRBJ1-5; the match to TRBD1 covers 7 bases. Per the germline V gene, CDR1 is SNHLY and CDR2 is FYNNEI. There are 15 residues in the CDR3. The J segment lost 0 bases and the V segment lost 4 bases, leaving 3 bases of the junction unmatched. CDR3 coding DNA: TGTGCCAGCAGTGGGGACAGCCGTAGCAATCAGCCCCAGCATTTT. It encodes CASSGDSRSNQPQHF.

Worth noting for this clone: Other DNA sequences in this sample translate to the same CDR3. The genes are TRBV30 and TRBJ1-1, with D tentatively TRBD1 (6 bases). Germline V gives CDR1 GTSNPN, CDR2 SVGIG (reference sequence). The CDR3 extends over 13 amino acids. V gave up 2 bases and J gave up 4 bases, with 11 bases separating them. The CDR3 DNA reads as TGTGCCTGGAGTCTACAGGGTCCCACTGAAGCTTTCTTT. Protein: CAWSLQGPTEAFF.

The chain links TRBV7-9 to TRBJ2-5; 14 bases line up with TRBD2. V trimming: 2 bases; J trimming: 0 bases; junction bases outside the gene matches: 2. The germline CDR1 and CDR2 sequences are SEHNR and FQNEAQ (reference sequence). The CDR3 is made up of 17 amino acids. CDR3 nucleotide sequence: TGTGCCAGCAGCTTACTGGGACTAGCGGGAGACCAAGAGACCCAGTACTTC. Protein product: CASSLLGLAGDQETQYF.

This clone occurred once. The rearrangement links TRBV7-9 to TRBJ1-4; TRBD1 might be the D (5 bases). CDR1 is SEHNR and CDR2 is FQNEAQ in the germline V gene (reference sequence). V was pared by 2 bases and J by 5 bases, with 9 bases between. This CDR3 comprises 14 residues. The DNA for the CDR3 is TGTGCCAGCAGCTTAATCCAGGGAAATGAAAAACTGTTTTTT. This codes for CASSLIQGNEKLFF.

V is TRBV5-8 and J is TRBJ1-4; D remains unclear. Per germline, CDR1 SGHTS and CDR2 YDEGEE. The CDR3 extends over 15 amino acids. Deletions cut 0 bases from V and 5 bases from J, with 11 bases between. DNA of the CDR3: TGTGCCAGCAGCTTGGATCCGGCGAGCAATGAAAAACTGTTTTTT. Protein sequence: CASSLDPASNEKLFF. Drawing the rest from reference TRBV5-8 and TRBJ1-4, the complete variable domain is EAGVTQSPTHLIKTRGQQATLRCSPISGHTSVYWYQQALGLGLQFLLWYDEGEERNRGNFPPRFSGRQFPNYSSELNVNALELEDSALYLCASSLDPASNEKLFFGSGTQLSVL.

The genes are TRBV11-2 and TRBJ2-7; possible D gene TRBD2, 5 bases. The length of the CDR3 is 15 residues. The germline V gene has CDR1 SGHAT and CDR2 FQNNGV. V gave up 7 bases and J gave up 2 bases, with 18 bases separating them. For the CDR3, the DNA is TGTGCCAGCAACCCGGAGGCTAGTCCTCCCTACGAGCAGTACTTC. It yields the protein CASNPEASPPYEQYF.

Of note for this clone: This sample includes further DNA sequences coding for the same CDR3. The chain couples TRBV18 to TRBJ2-2, with D possibly TRBD1 on 5 matching bases. The CDR3 covers 14 residues. Germline CDR1 and CDR2: KGHSH and LQKENI. Trimming left V 3 bases short and J 1 base short, with 6 bases between. The CDR3 DNA reads TGTGCCAGCTCACCTACAGGGAACACCGGGGAGCTGTTTTTT. Amino acids: CASSPTGNTGELFF.

This rearrangement joins TRBV15 to TRBJ2-7; D is tentatively TRBD1 or TRBD2 (6 bases each). Between the trimmed V and J ends, which lost 0 bases and 7 bases, there was a span of 13 bases. The CDR3 spans 14 residues. CDR1 and CDR2 from the germline V gene are LNHNV and YYDKDF (reference sequence). CDR3 sequence (DNA): TGTGCCACCAGCAGAGATTTTGGGGGGACAGAGCAGTACTTC. Translation: CATSRDFGGTEQYF. Looking up the rest from reference TRBV15 and TRBJ2-7 gives the full variable domain: DAMVIQNPRYQVTQFGKPVTLSCSQTLNHNVMYWYQQKSSQAPKLLFHYYDKDFNNEADTPDNFQSRRPNTSFCFLDIRSPGLGDTAMYLCATSRDFGGTEQYFGPGTRLTVT.

The chain employs TRBV19 and TRBJ1-4; D gene unclear. V lost 4 bases and J lost 3, with 9 bases in between. Germline values: CDR1 LNHDA, CDR2 SQIVND (reference sequence). The CDR3 is made up of 14 amino acids. The CDR3 protein is CASSKNLANEKLFF. As DNA, the CDR3 is TGTGCCAGTAGTAAAAACTTGGCTAATGAAAAACTGTTTTTT. Complete variable domain (other parts from reference TRBV19 and TRBJ1-4): DGGITQSPKYLFRKEGQNVTLSCEQNLNHDAMYWYRQDPGQGLRLIYYSQIVNDFQKGDIAEGYSVSREKKESFPLTVTSAQKNPTAFYLCASSKNLANEKLFFGSGTQLSVL.

The chain is built from TRBV6-1 and TRBJ2-5, with D perhaps matching TRBD2 (6 bases). The ends were cut back, 6 bases at V and 2 bases at J, with 10 bases in the middle. CDR3 length equals 13 residues. The V gene's germline CDR1 is MNHNS and CDR2 SASEGT. CDR3 DNA sequence: TGTGCCAGCAGGATGGGACTTCAAGAGACCCAGTACTTC. Translation: CASRMGLQETQYF.

This chain links TRBV7-8 with TRBJ1-1, with D unclear. Trimming left V 2 bases short and J 7 bases short, with 11 bases between. The CDR3 is 13 residues long. Germline V gene lookup returns CDR1 SGHVS and CDR2 FQNEAQ. The CDR3 region has the DNA TGTGCCAGCAGCTTATTGAAAGGTAATGAAGCTTTCTTT. Translating it yields CASSLLKGNEAFF.

The chain uses TRBV5-4 and TRBJ1-2; 7 bases match TRBD1. V was clipped by 6 bases and J by 4 bases; unmatched bases: 9. Germline CDR1 SGHNT, CDR2 YYREEE (reference sequence). The CDR3 contains 14 residues. The CDR3 loop reads CASNKDRASYGYTF. In nucleotides, the CDR3 is TGTGCCAGCAACAAAGACAGGGCGAGCTATGGCTACACCTTC.